These T cell receptor beta chains were read from a single sample in a study of cytomegalovirus exposure and HLA in healthy donors. TCRdb keeps only in-frame clones here, not all; method: immunoSEQ multiplex PCR. The sample carries 150,000 to 200,000 clones, around 80% recorded once. What was sequenced was PBMCs. The receptors derive from a male donor in good health and CMV-seropositive. Both conserved end residues are part of each CDR3. A D gene is named only where the DNA matches it firmly.

>TRBV19|TRBJ1-2|.
CATTSTDHNYGYTF
>TRBV27|TRBJ1-2|.
CASSQNALYRTRGYTF
>TRBV18|TRBJ2-4|TRBD1
CASSPFWDRSLAKNIQYF
>TRBV30|TRBJ1-1|.
CAWNPRAGAEAFF
>TRBV30|TRBJ1-2|TRBD1
CAGQPSTGKGYGYTF
>TRBV4-2|TRBJ1-5|.
CASSQDLGGLGSNQPQHF
>TRBV5-1|TRBJ1-5|.
CASSLAGTDHQPQHF
>TRBV27|TRBJ2-1|.
CASSIGGSYNEQFF
>TRBV6-1|TRBJ1-4|.
CASSEGAREKLFF
>TRBV11-2|TRBJ2-7|TRBD2
CASSFPGLAEQYF
>TRBV4-2|TRBJ1-4|.
CASSQEARTNEKLFF
>TRBV30|TRBJ2-1|TRBD2
CAWDPGLAGDNEQFF
>TRBV5-1|TRBJ2-1|TRBD2
CASAIGAGGPREQFF
>TRBV7-6|TRBJ2-1|.
CASSEGGGPENEQFF
>TRBV5-5|TRBJ2-4|.
CASSFSRRTKNIQYF
>TRBV27|TRBJ2-5|TRBD2
CASSLRAWASGETQYF
>TRBV29-1|TRBJ1-2|TRBD1
CSVGWTGGPYGYTF
>TRBV5-1|TRBJ2-7|.
CASTQGYRHEQYF
>TRBV2|TRBJ1-1|TRBD1
CASSGDRNTEAFF
>TRBV4-3|TRBJ1-6|.
CASSRQGGSPLHF
>TRBV19|TRBJ2-1|TRBD1
CASTIRGTGHFYNEQFF
>TRBV4-2|TRBJ2-1|.
CASSQDSSGGNEQFF
>TRBV18|TRBJ1-5|.
CASSPQDQPQHF
>TRBV9|TRBJ1-2|.
CASSVTDSNYGYTF